Below, 30 T cell receptor beta chains from the same sample are listed, as sequenced in a study of T cells after yellow fever vaccination. TCRdb used MiXCR to reprocess the 5' RACE reads, holding one entry per CDR3 protein. The data contain about 340,000 distinct CDR3 sequences, 3% to 4.5% of them singletons. The material sequenced was PBMCs, taken 5 days after the yellow fever booster vaccination. These receptor sequences come from a man between 18 and 35 years old who received the YFV17D yellow fever vaccine.

A few counts support this clonotype. The V and J genes are TRBV20-1 and TRBJ1-2; the D gene is possibly TRBD1 (5 bases). Germline lookup yields CDR1 DFQATT and CDR2 SNEGSKA (reference sequence). V was trimmed by 6 bases and J by 6 bases, leaving 23 bases between them. CDR3 length equals 15 residues. The CDR3 loop is CSAGTDVGGVHGYTF. The CDR3 region has the DNA TGCAGTGCCGGGACGGACGTAGGTGGGGTTCATGGCTACACCTTC.

The chain carries TRBV5-1 and TRBJ2-3; 8 bases map to TRBD1. CDR1 SGHRS and CDR2 YFSETQ come from the germline V gene. CDR3 length: 17 amino acids. V shed 0 bases, J shed 1 base, and the junction held 7 bases outside the gene matches. CDR3 residues: CASSLAGQGAGTDTQYF. Written as DNA, the CDR3 is TGCGCCAGCAGCTTGGCCGGGCAGGGGGCTGGCACAGATACGCAGTATTTT.

The chain employs TRBV7-9 and TRBJ1-2; 9 bases are shared with TRBD1. Germline V lookup: CDR1 SEHNR, CDR2 FQNEAQ (reference sequence). With V trimmed by 5 bases and J by 3 bases, 4 bases remained unmatched. The CDR3 covers 14 residues. The CDR3 reads CASSERTGDYGYTF. The CDR3 DNA reads as TGTGCCAGCAGCGAACGGACAGGGGACTATGGCTACACCTTC. The variable domain in full, completed from reference TRBV7-9 and TRBJ1-2, reads DTGVSQNPRHKITKRGQNVTFRCDPISEHNRLYWYRQTLGQGPEFLTYFQNEAQLEKSRLLSDRFSAERPKGSFSTLEIQRTEQGDSAMYLCASSERTGDYGYTFGSGTRLTVV.

This clonotype showed up just a few times. The chain uses TRBV20-1 and TRBJ1-3, with a tentative D call TRBD1 (6 bases). CDR1 is DFQATT, CDR2 SNEGSKA, per germline (reference sequence). CDR3 size: 13 residues. V lost 4 bases and J lost 4, with 11 bases in between. The CDR3 nucleotides are TGCAGTGCTACACAGGGTTCGGGAAACACCATATATTTT. It codes for CSATQGSGNTIYF.

The table lists this clonotype with a few counts. The V gene is TRBV9, the J gene TRBJ1-2; 7 positions agree with TRBD1. Germline lookup yields CDR1 SGDLS and CDR2 YYNGEE. V shed 3 bases, J shed 5 bases, and the junction held 10 bases outside the gene matches. This CDR3 is built from 15 residues. The CDR3 DNA sequence: TGTGCCAGCAGCGACCGACAGGGCTCACAATATGGCTACACCTTC. This gives the protein CASSDRQGSQYGYTF.

This clonotype was seen many times. This chain links TRBV5-1 with TRBJ2-3, with 7 bases matching TRBD2. This CDR3 comprises 15 residues. Germline loops: CDR1 SGHRS, CDR2 YFSETQ. Unmatched junction bases numbered 8, after V lost 0 bases and J lost 7 bases. As DNA, the CDR3 is TGCGCCAGCAGCTTGGCCCAAGCGGGATCAAATACGCAGTATTTT. It yields the protein CASSLAQAGSNTQYF.

The chain combines TRBV5-6 with TRBJ2-2; D might be TRBD1 or TRBD2, each matching 5 bases. CDR3 length equals 14 residues. Trimming shortened V by 3 bases and J by 6 bases, and 12 bases separated the two germline ends. Per the germline V gene, CDR1 is SGHDT and CDR2 is YYEEEE. CDR3 in DNA: TGTGCCAGCAGCTACTCGTTGGGGGCCGGGGAGCTGTTTTTT. Its translation is CASSYSLGAGELFF.

This clonotype was detected many times. The J gene is TRBJ1-2, the V gene TRBV15, with D uncertain. Trimming removed 0 bases from V and 5 bases from J, with 7 bases in between. Germline loops: CDR1 LNHNV, CDR2 YYDKDF (reference sequence). The CDR3 is 13 residues long. The CDR3 loop is CATSRDLRYGYTF. The CDR3 nucleotides read TGTGCCACCAGCAGAGATCTGAGATATGGCTACACCTTC. The full variable domain, rest sourced from reference TRBV15 and TRBJ1-2, is DAMVIQNPRYQVTQFGKPVTLSCSQTLNHNVMYWYQQKSSQAPKLLFHYYDKDFNNEADTPDNFQSRRPNTSFCFLDIRSPGLGDTAMYLCATSRDLRYGYTFGSGTRLTVV.

This clonotype was seen at least ten times. The chain couples TRBV6-2 or TRBV6-3 to TRBJ2-1; TRBD2 aligns across 10 bases. V was clipped by 6 bases and J by 3 bases; unmatched bases: 2. Germline V gene lookup returns CDR1 MNHEY and CDR2 SVGEGT. The CDR3 totals 14 residues. As DNA, the CDR3 is TGTGCCAGCAGCGGGACTAGCGACTACAATGAGCAGTTCTTC. It codes for CASSGTSDYNEQFF.

This clonotype was observed a few times. This chain connects TRBV7-2 to TRBJ1-2; 7 nucleotides match TRBD1. Germline CDR1 and CDR2: SGHTA and FQGNSA. Germline trimming cut 3 bases from V and 4 bases from J; bases unmatched to any gene: 8. This CDR3 is built from 15 residues. The CDR3 DNA reads TGTGCCAGCAGCTTGCAGACAGGGAGAAGCTATGGCTACACCTTC. Translating it yields CASSLQTGRSYGYTF.

This clonotype has more than one count but fewer than ten. This rearrangement joins TRBV19 to TRBJ1-1; 9 nucleotides line up with TRBD1. Trimming at V came to 8 bases and at J to 4 bases, leaving 8 bases not matched to a gene. The V gene's germline CDR1 is LNHDA and CDR2 SQIVND (reference sequence). This CDR3 spans 14 amino acids. CDR3 amino acids: CASGFRDRVTEAFF. The CDR3 coding sequence is TGTGCCAGTGGATTCCGGGACAGGGTCACTGAAGCTTTCTTT.

This clonotype was observed a few times. The chain uses TRBV5-1 and TRBJ1-4, with a weak D call TRBD1 (5 bases). The V and J ends lost 6 bases and 2 bases respectively, with 11 bases between them. The CDR3 extends over 14 amino acids. Germline-derived CDR1 and CDR2 are SGHRS and YFSETQ. The CDR3 bases are TGCGCCAGCATACGGGGGGACACTAATGAAAAACTGTTTTTT. Its translation: CASIRGDTNEKLFF.

The table lists this clonotype with many counts. The rearrangement uses TRBV30 and TRBJ2-2, with a weak D call TRBD2 (5 bases). The V end was cut by 2 bases, the J end by 0 bases, with 10 bases between. Germline V gene lookup returns CDR1 GTSNPN and CDR2 SVGIG (reference sequence). The CDR3 totals 15 residues. In nucleotides, the CDR3 is TGTGCCTGGAGTTTGGGGAGTACGAACACCGGGGAGCTGTTTTTT. Protein sequence: CAWSLGSTNTGELFF.

The sample holds many counts of this clonotype. This chain connects TRBV5-1 to TRBJ2-2; D is unclear. Germline CDR1 is SGHRS and CDR2 is YFSETQ. The V end lost 2 bases, the J end lost 8 bases, and 7 bases lay between the germline ends. The CDR3 is 12 amino acids. The CDR3 coding sequence is TGCGCCAGCAGCTTCGAACCTGGGGAGCTGTTTTTT. Its translation is CASSFEPGELFF.

The chain is built from TRBV7-2 and TRBJ2-7; tentative D call: TRBD2 (6 bases). CDR3 length: 15 residues. The germline gives CDR1 SGHTA, CDR2 FQGNSA. The V end was cut by 1 base, the J end by 7 bases, with 17 bases between. CDR3 DNA: TGTGCCAGCAGCTTAGTCGGGCGGGGAAACTGGGAGCAGTACTTC. This encodes CASSLVGRGNWEQYF.

The CDR3 DNA sequence: TGTGCCAGCAGCCCCGACGTAGCGGGGTTCTACAATGAGCAGTTCTTC. The encoded protein is CASSPDVAGFYNEQFF. V is TRBV7-2 and J is TRBJ2-1; 8 bases map to TRBD2. With 5 bases clipped from V and 3 bases from J, the junction kept 9 bases outside the gene matches. The CDR3 extends over 16 amino acids. CDR1 is SGHTA and CDR2 is FQGNSA in the germline V gene.

The table lists this clonotype with a few counts. The chain couples TRBV4-3 to TRBJ2-5, with 7 bases matching TRBD1. The CDR3 loop spans 17 amino acids. The germline gives CDR1 LGHNA, CDR2 YSLEER. V shed 6 bases, J shed 2 bases, and the junction held 15 bases outside the gene matches. The CDR3 coding sequence is TGCGCCAGCAGTCTAAGGGGGCCGGGCAGTACTCAAGAGACCCAGTACTTC. Translating it yields CASSLRGPGSTQETQYF.

V usage is TRBV2 and J usage is TRBJ2-7; either TRBD1 or TRBD2 may fit D (7 bases each). The CDR3 spans 13 residues. Germline loops: CDR1 SNHLY, CDR2 FYNNEI. Trimming shortened V by 6 bases and J by 3 bases, and 12 bases separated the two germline ends. The CDR3: CASRRGTVYEQYF. As DNA, the CDR3 is TGTGCCAGCAGGCGGGGGACAGTCTACGAGCAGTACTTC.

The table lists this clonotype with many counts. This rearrangement joins TRBV20-1 to TRBJ2-3; 12 bases are a match to TRBD2. The germline CDR1 and CDR2 sequences are DFQATT and SNEGSKA (reference sequence). The CDR3 loop spans 14 amino acids. J lost 6 bases, V lost 5 bases, and 6 bases had no gene match. This chain's CDR3 is CSASSGGASDTQYF. CDR3 bases: TGCAGTGCTTCTAGCGGGGGGGCGTCGGATACGCAGTATTTT.

This chain links TRBV11-3 with TRBJ2-3, with D tentatively TRBD1 or TRBD2 (5 bases each). The V end lost 4 bases, the J end lost 1 base, and 9 bases lay between the germline ends. CDR3 length: 14 residues. The V gene's germline CDR1 is SGHNT and CDR2 YENEEA. The CDR3 DNA reads TGTGCCAGCAGCTCGGGACGGCGCACAGATACGCAGTATTTT. It translates to CASSSGRRTDTQYF.

This clonotype was seen a few times. The CDR3 region is CASSLVTGLAEAFF. The CDR3 nucleotides read TGCGCCAGCAGCTTGGTGACGGGTCTGGCTGAAGCTTTCTTT. The J gene is TRBJ1-1, the V gene TRBV5-1; no reliable D call. There are 14 residues in the CDR3. With 0 bases removed from V and 6 bases from J, the gap between germline ends came to 12 bases. CDR1 and CDR2 (germline): SGHRS, YFSETQ.

This chain joins TRBV28 and TRBJ2-3, with D possibly being TRBD2 (6 bases). V gave up 6 bases and J gave up 6 bases, with 13 bases separating them. The CDR3 has 13 amino acids. Germline V gene lookup returns CDR1 MDHEN and CDR2 SYDVKM. CDR3 loop: CASREEGRDTQYF. The CDR3 nucleotides are TGTGCCAGCAGGGAGGAGGGTCGGGATACGCAGTATTTT.

Ten or more counts support this clonotype. The rearrangement joins TRBV11-2 to TRBJ2-3, with D possibly TRBD1 on 6 matching bases. The CDR3 is 14 residues long. Trimming took 3 bases from V and 6 from J, leaving 13 bases between them. CDR1 is SGHAT and CDR2 is FQNNGV in the germline V gene. For the CDR3, the DNA is TGTGCCAGCAGCTTTTCACAGGGTTCGGATACGCAGTATTTT. As protein: CASSFSQGSDTQYF.

This clonotype turned up a few times. This chain connects TRBV7-3 to TRBJ2-1; D perhaps matches TRBD1 (6 bases). The CDR3 is 18 residues long. Germline CDR1 SGHTA, CDR2 FQGTGA. The ends were cut back, 5 bases at V and 4 bases at J, with 24 bases in the middle. CDR3 amino acids: CASSLGGGYPTGYNEQFF. In nucleotides, the CDR3 is TGTGCCAGCAGCCTCGGTGGGGGCTATCCGACGGGTTACAATGAGCAGTTCTTC.

The table lists this clonotype with a few counts. The chain couples TRBV29-1 to TRBJ2-5; D might be TRBD1 or TRBD2, each matching 5 bases. Trimming shortened V by 7 bases and J by 5 bases, and 17 bases separated the two germline ends. Germline assignment: CDR1 SQVTM and CDR2 ANQGSEA. The CDR3 sequence is 13 residues long. This chain's CDR3 is CSACRGAVETQYF. CDR3 DNA sequence: TGCAGCGCCTGTCGAGGGGCAGTGGAGACCCAGTACTTC.

At least ten counts were recorded for this clonotype. CDR3 protein: CASSHQRWFSYEQYV. CDR3 in DNA: TGTGCCAGCAGCCACCAACGGTGGTTCTCCTACGAGCAGTACGTC. The chain employs TRBV14 and TRBJ2-7; D not certain. The V gene lost 3 bases and the J gene lost 0 bases, with 12 bases spanning the gap. The CDR3 is 15 residues long. CDR1 is SGHDN, CDR2 FVKESK, per germline.

The rearrangement joins TRBV25-1 to TRBJ2-1; 8 bases map to TRBD1. Looked up from germline, CDR1 is MGHDK and CDR2 is SYGVNS. V was pared by 7 bases and J by 8 bases, with 7 bases of the junction left unmatched. This CDR3 has 13 amino acids. The CDR3 coding sequence is TGTGCCAGCACGAGGGCAGGGGGCTATGAGCAGTTCTTC. Translation gives CASTRAGGYEQFF.

This clonotype was detected many times. The chain links TRBV5-1 to TRBJ2-3; D is unresolved. The CDR3 sequence is 14 residues long. Germline V gene lookup returns CDR1 SGHRS and CDR2 YFSETQ. Between the trimmed V and J ends, which lost 0 bases and 4 bases, there was a span of 9 bases. The DNA for the CDR3 is TGCGCCAGCAGCTTGGGGCAAATGGCAGATACGCAGTATTTT. This sequence encodes CASSLGQMADTQYF.

A few counts support this clonotype. This chain uses TRBV15 with TRBJ2-5; D not resolved. Trimming left V 1 base short and J 5 bases short, with 11 bases between. CDR1 LNHNV and CDR2 YYDKDF come from the germline V gene (reference sequence). The CDR3 extends over 14 amino acids. Here the CDR3 reads CATSRAQARETQYF. The CDR3 nucleotides are TGTGCCACCAGCAGAGCCCAAGCGAGGGAGACCCAGTACTTC.

This clonotype was seen repeatedly, ten times or more. The chain is built from TRBV5-1 and TRBJ1-6, with 10 bases that match TRBD1. CDR1 and CDR2 (germline): SGHRS, YFSETQ. The trim removed 4 bases at V and 8 bases at J, leaving 12 bases unmatched. The CDR3 has 17 residues. CDR3 nucleotides: TGCGCCAGCAGCCTCGGGACAGGGGCCCCCTGGGATTCACCCCTCCACTTT. Translation: CASSLGTGAPWDSPLHF.